The source of this TCR beta chain is a study of cytomegalovirus exposure and HLA in healthy donors. Study information: An earlier analysis identified 117 million unique TCR beta sequences in about 200 million T cells.

It was with 60 Vbeta and 13 Jbeta primers that the PCR ran. As originally analysed: The count from a later analysis was 60 million to 85 million unique TCR beta chains, 9 million to 12 million of them shared. Measured with immunoSEQ multiplex PCR; TCRdb has only the in-frame clones, and not every one. Clone size and the V and J calls come from that table; the DNA yielded D and trimming. The sample holds more than 110,000 clones, 73% seen once. Trimming pared 5 bases from V and 2 bases from J, leaving 16 bases between. The CDR3 length is 15 residues. CDR1 and CDR2 (germline): GTSNPN, SVGIG (reference sequence).

The clonotype was recovered from a human donor in good health. Material for sequencing was PBMCs. V and J are TRBV30 and TRBJ2-1; D is unresolved. The CDR3 loop reads CAWLVKLFPYNEQFF. The CDR3 region has the DNA TGTGCCTGGCTTGTTAAGCTCTTCCCCTACAATGAGCAGTTCTTC.